This entry describes one T cell receptor (beta chain). Methods used by the authors: For nucleated cells, counts were estimated from reference gene primer amplification. The table came from immunoSEQ multiplex PCR; TCRdb's copy has only in-frame clones and leaves some out. V and J calls and clone size are as listed in that table; D and trimming were resolved from the DNA. The sample records 130,000 to 150,000 clones, around four fifths being singletons. This CDR3 contains 13 residues. Germline V gene lookup returns CDR1 MNHEY and CDR2 SVGAGI. Losses at the gene ends were 5 bases for V and 7 bases for J; bases not matched to a gene: 1. This specimen belongs to a study of blood T cell repertoires in COVID-19. Study-level information: Collection of acute and convalescent COVID-19 samples took place in the United States, Italy and Spain. T cells, B-cell-depleted T cells, or PBMCs provided the cDNA or gDNA that served as material.

Sequencing input: peripheral blood. The V and J genes are TRBV6-5 and TRBJ1-6; 8 positions agree with TRBD1. The TCR comes from a woman in her thirties or forties with active or convalescent COVID-19. CDR3 region: CASSTGGNSPLHF. The CDR3 DNA sequence: TGTGCCAGCAGTACAGGGGGAAATTCACCCCTCCACTTT.